This T cell receptor (beta chain) was profiled in a study of identical twins. Findings and limits, study-wide: Weaker excess twin sharing was observed in beta out-of-frame sequences.

Using its own MiXCR run on the 5' RACE reads, TCRdb lists one record per CDR3 protein. Counted here are more than 1.5 million distinct CDR3 sequences, less than 35% occurring once; the ten biggest clones make up around 0.25%. There are a few counts of this clonotype. Its antigen is still unknown. Germline-derived CDR1 and CDR2 are SGHRS and YFSETQ. Trimming took 6 bases from V and 6 from J; bases not matched to a gene: 6. CDR3 length equals 13 residues. This sequence originates from a newborn girl in good health. The sequenced sample consisted of cord blood. The chain has TRBV5-1 and TRBJ2-1; 7 bases are a match to TRBD1. In nucleotides, the CDR3 is TGCGCCAGCACTGAGAGGACAGGCAATGAGCAGTTCTTC. Amino acid sequence: CASTERTGNEQFF.